Listed here are 24 T cell receptor beta chains from one sample, sequenced in a study of CD8 T cells in ankylosing spondylitis. General observations from the study: Within ankylosing spondylitis blood, a TCR beta motif made up of several highly homologous variants appeared to be characteristic.

No antigens are known for them. TCRdb reprocessed the 5' RACE reads via MiXCR and lists one record per CDR3 protein. The sample consists of more than 400,000 distinct CDR3 sequences, about 5.4% of them appearing once. Sequenced sample: blood, either unsorted or a sorted T cell fraction (not recorded which). The receptor source for this set is a male donor with ankylosing spondylitis.

The sample holds many counts of this clonotype. CDR3 region: CASSLGFGEQYF. Here the CDR3 DNA reads TGTGCCAGCAGCTTAGGGTTTGGCGAGCAGTACTTC. The chain links TRBV7-9 to TRBJ2-7; D not certain. The CDR3 length is 12 residues. V lost 1 base to trimming and J lost 6 bases, with 7 bases between them. Germline V gives CDR1 SEHNR, CDR2 FQNEAQ (reference sequence). Using reference TRBV7-9 and TRBJ2-7 for the parts outside the CDR3, the full variable domain is DTGVSQNPRHKITKRGQNVTFRCDPISEHNRLYWYRQTLGQGPEFLTYFQNEAQLEKSRLLSDRFSAERPKGSFSTLEIQRTEQGDSAMYLCASSLGFGEQYFGPGTRLTVT.

This clonotype was recorded many times. The chain is built from TRBV20-1 and TRBJ1-4, with D unresolved. The germline CDR1 and CDR2 sequences are DFQATT and SNEGSKA (reference sequence). Trimming took off 0 bases at V and 3 bases at J, with 8 bases between the two ends. This CDR3 has 14 residues. The CDR3 is CSARDAGANEKLFF. CDR3 coding DNA: TGCAGTGCTAGAGATGCGGGAGCTAATGAAAAACTGTTTTTT.

This clonotype came up many times. The chain couples TRBV6-5 to TRBJ2-6, with no clear D. The V gene's germline CDR1 is MNHEY and CDR2 SVGAGI. V gave up 2 bases and J gave up 2 bases, with 7 bases separating them. The CDR3 has 15 amino acids. Written as DNA, the CDR3 is TGTGCCAGCAGTTACGAGGTTCCTGGGGCCAACGTCCTGACTTTC. Translation gives CASSYEVPGANVLTF.

This clonotype was seen many times. The gene calls are TRBV7-9 and TRBJ1-2; 9 bases line up with TRBD1. Trimming took 3 bases from V and 2 from J; bases not matched to a gene: 10. The CDR3 contains 17 residues. Germline V gene data show CDR1 as SEHNR and CDR2 as FQNEAQ (reference sequence). DNA for the CDR3: TGTGCCAGCAGCTTTCAGCGGCCCGGGACAGGGAACTATGGCTACACCTTC. It translates to CASSFQRPGTGNYGYTF.

This clonotype has at least ten counts. The chain joins TRBV9 to TRBJ2-1; D is ambiguous. Trimming shortened V by 4 bases and J by 3 bases, and 8 bases separated the two germline ends. The CDR3 is 13 amino acids. Germline V gene lookup returns CDR1 SGDLS and CDR2 YYNGEE. DNA for the CDR3: TGTGCCAGCAGCACCTGGGGCTACAATGAGCAGTTCTTC. This translates into CASSTWGYNEQFF.

The chain joins TRBV11-3 to TRBJ1-3, with a possible D match to TRBD1 (6 bases). Trimming left V 2 bases short and J 9 bases short, with 26 bases between. The CDR3 loop spans 18 amino acids. The V gene's germline CDR1 is SGHNT and CDR2 YENEEA. This chain's CDR3 is CASSLPRDIGDGTGTIYF. The DNA for the CDR3 is TGTGCCAGCAGCTTACCCCGGGACATTGGGGACGGGACGGGCACCATATATTTT.

This clonotype occurred many times. J is TRBJ2-1 and V is TRBV28; 8 positions match TRBD2. This CDR3 is 14 amino acids long. CDR1 MDHEN and CDR2 SYDVKM come from the germline V gene. Trimming at V came to 7 bases and at J to 4 bases, leaving 6 bases not matched to a gene. The DNA for the CDR3 is TGTGCCAGCACTCTAGCGGGTATTTACAATGAGCAGTTCTTC. It codes for CASTLAGIYNEQFF.

This clonotype was recorded at least ten times. This chain uses TRBV29-1 with TRBJ1-2; D possibly corresponds to TRBD1 (6 bases). The V end was cut by 4 bases, the J end by 0 bases, with 15 bases between. Germline lookup yields CDR1 SQVTM and CDR2 ANQGSEA. The CDR3 is 15 residues long. The CDR3 DNA is TGCAGCGTTGTCGGGGGGCAGGGGACTAACTATGGCTACACCTTC. It is translated as CSVVGGQGTNYGYTF.

This clonotype was counted at least ten times. The rearrangement links TRBV25-1 to TRBJ1-5, with 7 bases fitting TRBD1. Germline V gene sequence: CDR1 MGHDK, CDR2 SYGVNS. The CDR3 spans 13 residues. Trimming took 3 bases from V and 12 from J; bases not matched to a gene: 8. CDR3 coding DNA: TGTGCCAGCAGTGAGACAGGGAGGTTCATCCAGCATTTT. Encoded protein: CASSETGRFIQHF.

This clonotype was seen repeatedly, ten times or more. The chain has TRBV10-3 and TRBJ2-2; D not certain. The V and J ends lost 7 bases and 1 base respectively, with 10 bases between them. Germline loops: CDR1 ENHRY, CDR2 SYGVKD. The CDR3 is 14 amino acids. The chain's CDR3 is CAITERKNTGELFF. The CDR3 DNA reads as TGTGCCATCACCGAACGGAAGAACACCGGGGAGCTGTTTTTT.

This clonotype has at least ten counts. V gene TRBV7-9 combines with J gene TRBJ2-2; the D gene could be TRBD1 or TRBD2 (5 bases each). Trimming pared 2 bases from V and 5 bases from J, leaving 9 bases between. Germline V gene lookup returns CDR1 SEHNR and CDR2 FQNEAQ (reference sequence). The CDR3 is 14 amino acids. The CDR3 protein is CASSLRGRTGELFF. CDR3 nucleotide sequence: TGTGCCAGCAGCTTAAGGGGACGGACCGGGGAGCTGTTTTTT.

Notes on this clonotype: This may be a read error, as it is one base from a much larger clone. The J gene is TRBJ2-7, the V gene TRBV2; 9 bases map to TRBD1. Germline CDR1 reads SNHLY; CDR2 reads FYNNEI. The CDR3 runs 14 residues. Written as DNA, the CDR3 is TGTGCCAGCAGGTGGACAGGGGTCTCCTACAAGCAGTACTTC. Protein sequence: CASRWTGVSYKQYF.

This clonotype was counted many times. V and J are TRBV5-6 and TRBJ1-2, with D possibly TRBD1 on 6 matching bases. The CDR3 is made up of 15 amino acids. Trimming removed 4 bases at V and 6 bases at J, with 19 bases between. Germline CDR1 reads SGHDT; CDR2 reads YYEEEE. CDR3 in amino acids: CASSGLGGTPDGYTF. CDR3 nucleotides: TGTGCCAGCAGCGGCCTGGGGGGCACCCCCGATGGCTACACCTTC.

This clonotype was counted at least ten times. This chain joins TRBV2 and TRBJ2-7, with D perhaps TRBD2 (6 bases). V was shortened by 4 bases and J by 4 bases, with 14 bases between the two germline ends. The germline gives CDR1 SNHLY, CDR2 FYNNEI. The CDR3 contains 14 residues. The CDR3 loop reads CASSVLGSVYEQYF. CDR3 nucleotide sequence: TGTGCCAGCAGTGTCCTCGGGAGCGTGTACGAGCAGTACTTC.

The sample holds a few counts of this clonotype. This chain connects TRBV5-1 to TRBJ2-2; D unclear. CDR1 is SGHRS and CDR2 is YFSETQ in the germline V gene. V lost 2 bases to trimming and J lost 1 base, with 9 bases between them. The CDR3 covers 15 residues. CDR3 DNA sequence: TGCGCCAGCAGCTTCGCACTCCTGAACACCGGGGAGCTGTTTTTT. Its protein is CASSFALLNTGELFF.

This clonotype was picked up many times. This rearrangement joins TRBV5-1 to TRBJ2-7; 10 positions agree with TRBD2. Trimming took 0 bases from V and 3 from J; bases not matched to a gene: 6. Per the germline V gene, CDR1 is SGHRS and CDR2 is YFSETQ. This CDR3 has 16 amino acids. The CDR3, as DNA: TGCGCCAGCAGCTTGGGGCTAGCGGGAGTCGTCTACGAGCAGTACTTC. This gives the protein CASSLGLAGVVYEQYF.

In this sample, this clonotype turned up many times. This sequence joins TRBV18 and TRBJ1-6; D unclear. Germline V gene sequence: CDR1 KGHSH, CDR2 LQKENI. With 3 bases removed from V and 7 bases from J, the gap between germline ends came to 10 bases. The CDR3 covers 14 residues. The CDR3 is CASSPGPMNSPLHF. As DNA, the CDR3 is TGTGCCAGCTCACCCGGGCCAATGAATTCACCCCTCCACTTT.

This clonotype came up many times. This chain links TRBV4-1 with TRBJ1-1; D possibly corresponds to TRBD1 (6 bases). Germline V CDR1 and CDR2: MGHRA, YSYEKL. V was shortened by 0 bases and J by 3 bases, with 17 bases between the two germline ends. The CDR3 sequence is 17 residues long. The CDR3 reads CASSQDQVTGRDTEAFF. DNA for the CDR3: TGCGCCAGCAGCCAAGATCAGGTCACAGGGAGGGACACTGAAGCTTTCTTT.

This clonotype showed up many times. The chain links TRBV4-2 to TRBJ2-7; tentative D call: TRBD1 (7 bases). The CDR3 is 13 amino acids. Germline V lookup: CDR1 LGHNA, CDR2 YNFKEQ. The germline V and J ends were trimmed by 3 bases and 4 bases, with 10 bases remaining between them. The CDR3 sequence is CASSHRGAYEQYF. The CDR3 DNA reads TGTGCCAGCAGCCACAGGGGGGCGTACGAGCAGTACTTC.

The chain uses TRBV5-1 and TRBJ2-2; maybe TRBD2 (5 bases). This CDR3 is built from 14 residues. The V and J ends lost 4 bases and 5 bases respectively, with 12 bases between them. The V gene's germline CDR1 is SGHRS and CDR2 YFSETQ. The CDR3 nucleotides read TGCGCCAGCAGCGAACAACCGGGGACCGGGGAGCTGTTTTTT. Translating it yields CASSEQPGTGELFF.

This clonotype was picked up many times. V gene TRBV5-1 combines with J gene TRBJ2-2; D uncertain. CDR1 is SGHRS and CDR2 is YFSETQ in the germline V gene. Deletions cut 1 base from V and 2 bases from J, with 6 bases between. CDR3 length equals 14 residues. In DNA, the CDR3 is TGCGCCAGCAGCTTGACAATTAACACCGGGGAGCTGTTTTTT. Translation gives CASSLTINTGELFF.

The V gene is TRBV7-2, the J gene TRBJ2-7; TRBD1 aligns across 7 bases. Trimming took 5 bases from V and 4 from J; bases not matched to a gene: 11. The CDR3 runs 15 residues. CDR1 is SGHTA, CDR2 FQGNSA, per germline. CDR3 bases: TGTGCCAGCAGCCCCGTCCAGGGGGTCTGGTACGAGCAGTACTTC. It codes for CASSPVQGVWYEQYF.

This clonotype showed up just a few times. CDR3 sequence: CASSLAGTGGDYGYTF. The CDR3 DNA sequence: TGCGCCAGCAGCTTGGCCGGGACAGGGGGCGACTATGGCTACACCTTC. This chain links TRBV5-1 with TRBJ1-2; TRBD1 agrees at 12 bases. The CDR3 covers 16 residues. With V trimmed by 0 bases and J by 3 bases, 3 bases remained unmatched. Germline assignment: CDR1 SGHRS and CDR2 YFSETQ.

This clonotype has ten or more counts. The gene calls are TRBV7-2 and TRBJ1-1, with D maybe TRBD1 (6 bases). The germline CDR1 and CDR2 sequences are SGHTA and FQGNSA. This CDR3 comprises 15 residues. Trimming shortened V by 3 bases and J by 10 bases, and 21 bases separated the two germline ends. The CDR3 DNA reads TGTGCCAGCAGCTTGGCCCCTATATTAGGGGGTTTAGCTTTCTTT. It specifies CASSLAPILGGLAFF.